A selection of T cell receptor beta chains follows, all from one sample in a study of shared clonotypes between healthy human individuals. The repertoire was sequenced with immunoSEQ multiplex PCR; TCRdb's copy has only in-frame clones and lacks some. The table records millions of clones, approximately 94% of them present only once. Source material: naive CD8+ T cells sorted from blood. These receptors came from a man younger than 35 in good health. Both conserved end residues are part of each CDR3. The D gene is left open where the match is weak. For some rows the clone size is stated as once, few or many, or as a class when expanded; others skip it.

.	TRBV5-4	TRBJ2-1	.	TGTGCCAGCAGCTTGATAGGACATGCCTACAATGAGCAGTTCTTC	CASSLIGHAYNEQFF
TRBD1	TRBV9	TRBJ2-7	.	TGTGCCAGCAGCGTAGGATGGGACAGCTCCTACGAGCAGTACTTC	CASSVGWDSSYEQYF
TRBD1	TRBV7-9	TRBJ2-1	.	TGTGCCAGCAGCTCGCCGACAGGGCTGGACAATGAGCAGTTCTTC	CASSSPTGLDNEQFF
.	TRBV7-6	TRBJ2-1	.	TGTGCCAGCAGCCCGATAGATCCCTACAATGAGCAGTTCTTC	CASSPIDPYNEQFF
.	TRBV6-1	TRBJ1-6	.	TGTGCCAGCAGTGAAGGACAGATTAATTCACCCCTCCACTTT	CASSEGQINSPLHF
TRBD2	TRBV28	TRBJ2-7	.	TGTGCCAGCAGCACGACTAGCGGGGCCCCCTACGAGCAGTACTTC	CASSTTSGAPYEQYF
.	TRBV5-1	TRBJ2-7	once	TGCGCCAGCAGCCCGGTTGGGGGTCTCTACGAGCAGTACTTC	CASSPVGGLYEQYF
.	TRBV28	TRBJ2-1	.	TGTGCCAGCGGAAAGGAGAGCTCCTACAATGAGCAGTTCTTC	CASGKESSYNEQFF
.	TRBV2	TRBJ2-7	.	TGTGCCAGCAGAACGGACAGCTCCTACGAGCAGTACTTC	CASRTDSSYEQYF
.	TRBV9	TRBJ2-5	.	TGTGCCAGCAGCGTAGAGGGAAGCCCACAAGAGACCCAGTACTTC	CASSVEGSPQETQYF
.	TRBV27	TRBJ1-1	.	TGTGCCAGCAGTTTATCCGGGACAAGTTACACTGAAGCTTTCTTT	CASSLSGTSYTEAFF
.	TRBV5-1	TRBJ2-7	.	TGCGCCAGCAGCTTGGATTGGGGACCCTACGAGCAGTACTTC	CASSLDWGPYEQYF
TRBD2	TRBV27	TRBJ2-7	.	TGTGCCAGCAGGTTGACTAGCGGGTACGAGCAGTACTTC	CASRLTSGYEQYF
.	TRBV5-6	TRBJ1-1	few	TGTGCCAGCAGCGCCGGGAACACTGAAGCTTTCTTT	CASSAGNTEAFF
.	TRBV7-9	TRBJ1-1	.	TGTGCCAGCAGCTCGGAGGGGGGGACAGCTTTCTTT	CASSSEGGTAFF
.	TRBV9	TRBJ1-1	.	TGTGCCAGCAGCGTAGCCGACACCCTGAACACTGAAGCTTTCTTT	CASSVADTLNTEAFF
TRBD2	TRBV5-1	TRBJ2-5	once	TGCGCCAGCAGCTTGGCCGGCGGGGGGGCCGAAGAGACCCAGTACTTC	CASSLAGGGAEETQYF
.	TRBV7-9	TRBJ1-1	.	TGTGCCAGCAGTGACAGGAATGTCGCTGAAGCTTTCTTT	CASSDRNVAEAFF
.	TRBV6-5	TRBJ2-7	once	TGTGCCAGCAGTTACTCATGGGAGACCTACGAGCAGTACTTC	CASSYSWETYEQYF
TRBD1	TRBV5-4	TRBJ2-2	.	TGTGCCAGCAGCTTGGCTACAGTAGGCAGGGGGCGAGGCACCGGGGAGCTGTTTTTT	CASSLATVGRGRGTGELFF
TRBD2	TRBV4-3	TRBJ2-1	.	TGCGCCAGCAGCCAAGAAGGGGGACTAGATATTGAGCAGTTCTTC	CASSQEGGLDIEQFF
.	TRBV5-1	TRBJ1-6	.	TGCGCCAGCAGCTTACGGGCCCTTGATTCACCCCTCCACTTT	CASSLRALDSPLHF